A single sample gave rise to the 29 T cell receptor beta chains below, sequenced in a study of regulatory T cells in long-lasting Graves disease. According to the study, TCR beta libraries were built with iRepertoire HTBI primers and CDR3-region Arm-PCR. Using its own MiXCR run on the multiplex PCR reads, TCRdb lists one record per CDR3 protein. The table shows 680,000 or so distinct CDR3 sequences, with 16% occurring only once. As to time point: newly diagnosed GD, antithyroid drugs for less than 3 months. Generation of the TCR library employed RNA extracted from PBMCs. This same sample was also taken into another study, of T cells in Graves' hyperthyroidism and ophthalmopathy.

The sequences come from peripheral blood mononuclear cells (PBMCs), collected at new diagnosis, from a patient treated with antithyroid drugs. These receptors all stem from a woman in her 30s with Graves disease.

This clonotype has only a few counts. The chain links TRBV7-2 to TRBJ1-5; no reliable D call. Germline-derived CDR1 and CDR2 are SGHTA and FQGNSA. CDR3 length: 18 residues. V dropped 1 base and J dropped 1 base, with 17 bases sitting between them. This CDR3 reads CASSLEDGGFRSNQPQHF. The CDR3 DNA reads as TGTGCCAGCAGCTTAGAGGACGGAGGGTTTCGGAGCAATCAGCCCCAGCATTTT.

This clonotype has a count of ten or more. V and J are TRBV7-9 and TRBJ2-3; possibly TRBD1 for D (5 bases). CDR1 and CDR2 (germline): SEHNR, FQNEAQ (reference sequence). This CDR3 contains 14 residues. V lost 3 bases and J 4 bases, leaving 11 bases between the germline ends. The CDR3 sequence: CASSLRQSSDTQYF. The CDR3 region has the DNA TGTGCCAGCAGCTTGAGACAGTCTTCAGATACGCAGTATTTT. Variable domain in full (rest from reference TRBV7-9 and TRBJ2-3): DTGVSQNPRHKITKRGQNVTFRCDPISEHNRLYWYRQTLGQGPEFLTYFQNEAQLEKSRLLSDRFSAERPKGSFSTLEIQRTEQGDSAMYLCASSLRQSSDTQYFGPGTRLTVL.

This clonotype was detected a few times. The chain couples TRBV9 to TRBJ2-2; 7 nucleotides agree with TRBD1. The V gene's germline CDR1 is SGDLS and CDR2 YYNGEE. This CDR3 comprises 18 residues. V was clipped by 0 bases and J by 0 bases; unmatched bases: 8. The CDR3 region is CASSVGLQGPTNTGELFF. The CDR3, as DNA: TGTGCCAGCAGCGTAGGACTACAGGGGCCCACGAACACCGGGGAGCTGTTTTTT. Filled out from reference TRBV9 and TRBJ2-2, the complete variable domain reads DSGVTQTPKHLITATGQRVTLRCSPRSGDLSVYWYQQSLDQGLQFLIQYYNGEERAKGNILERFSAQQFPDLHSELNLSSLELGDSALYFCASSVGLQGPTNTGELFFGEGSRLTVL.

This clonotype was detected a few times. Just one base apart from a much larger clone, this may be a read error. The gene calls are TRBV2 and TRBJ1-2; D remains ambiguous. The CDR3 has 12 residues. V was cut by 4 bases and J by 6 bases, with 9 bases left in between. CDR1 is SNHLY, CDR2 FYNNEI, per germline. This CDR3 reads CASSVGLDGYTF. The CDR3 coding sequence is TGTGCCAGCAGTGTCGGGCTGGATGGCTACACCTTC.

Points on this clonotype: Because it lacks the conserved phenylalanine or tryptophan at the end, this CDR3 is likely a read error. No DNA is shown, since the ends of the CDR3 on it are uncertain; the CDR3 is the one TCRdb lists. The rearrangement links TRBV27 to TRBJ2-1; the D call in the table, TRBD2, was not verified against the DNA. The CDR3 length equals 11 residues, ends included. Germline CDR1 and CDR2: MNHEY and SMNVEV (reference sequence). CDR3 sequence: CASVGPGGIGV.

To note about this clonotype: A much larger clonotype is one base distant, so this may be a read error. This sequence joins TRBV20-1 and TRBJ2-7; TRBD2 agrees at 7 bases. Trimming cost V 1 base and J 7 bases; bases outside gene matches: 16. From germline, CDR1 is DFQATT and CDR2 SNEGSKA (reference sequence). The CDR3 consists of 16 residues. CDR3 sequence reads: CSARGASGGTYNEQYF. In nucleotides, the CDR3 is TGCAGTGCTAGAGGGGCTAGCGGAGGGACCTACAATGAGCAGTACTTC.

This clonotype was recorded many times. The chain combines TRBV10-3 with TRBJ1-1; the D is unclear. The V gene's germline CDR1 is ENHRY and CDR2 SYGVKD. The CDR3 covers 15 residues. Deletions cut 0 bases from V and 2 bases from J, with 10 bases between. The CDR3: CAISESRLGNTEAFF. DNA for the CDR3: TGTGCCATCAGTGAGTCGCGTCTTGGAAACACTGAAGCTTTCTTT.

The chain employs TRBV19 and TRBJ2-3; D perhaps matches TRBD2 (6 bases). Germline CDR1 and CDR2: LNHDA and SQIVND (reference sequence). V gave up 3 bases and J gave up 6 bases, with 10 bases separating them. The CDR3 loop spans 13 amino acids. This CDR3 reads CASSMPAGDTQYF. For the CDR3, the DNA is TGTGCCAGTAGTATGCCGGCGGGGGATACGCAGTATTTT.

The table lists this clonotype with many counts. The rearrangement joins TRBV2 to TRBJ2-1; possibly TRBD1 or TRBD2 for D (5 bases each). Trimming removed 6 bases from V and 9 bases from J, with 15 bases in between. This CDR3 is built from 13 residues. CDR1 is SNHLY and CDR2 is FYNNEI in the germline V gene. CDR3: CASSWSERGEQFF. The CDR3 DNA reads as TGTGCCAGCAGCTGGTCGGAGAGGGGTGAGCAGTTCTTC.

This clonotype has ten or more counts. The chain combines TRBV27 with TRBJ2-2, with 10 positions matching TRBD1. Unmatched junction bases numbered 7, after V lost 2 bases and J lost 7 bases. The CDR3 totals 16 residues. Per the germline V gene, CDR1 is MNHEY and CDR2 is SMNVEV (reference sequence). Written as DNA, the CDR3 is TGTGCCAGCAGTTTAGGGACAGGGGAGGTATACGGGGAGCTGTTTTTT. As protein: CASSLGTGEVYGELFF.

There are many counts of this clonotype. The chain joins TRBV7-8 to TRBJ1-1; tentative D call: TRBD1 (6 bases). Germline V lookup: CDR1 SGHVS, CDR2 FQNEAQ. The CDR3 covers 16 residues. Trimming cost V 0 bases and J 1 base, with 12 bases left between them. The CDR3 here is CASSLAVQGQNTEAFF. DNA of the CDR3: TGTGCCAGCAGCTTAGCTGTCCAGGGACAGAACACTGAAGCTTTCTTT.

This clonotype has only a few counts. This sequence joins TRBV5-4 and TRBJ1-2, with TRBD1 matching 9 bases. Trimming removed 4 bases from V and 5 bases from J; junction bases left unmatched: 9. CDR3 length: 15 amino acids. Per germline, CDR1 SGHNT and CDR2 YYREEE (reference sequence). The CDR3 DNA follows: TGTGCCAGCAGCAATACAGGGGGCCTATCATATGGCTACACCTTC. As protein: CASSNTGGLSYGYTF.

This clonotype has ten or more counts. The chain links TRBV6-1 to TRBJ2-1; 15 bases agree with TRBD2. CDR3 length: 16 residues. Per the germline V gene, CDR1 is MNHNS and CDR2 is SASEGT. Trimming removed 6 bases from V and 7 bases from J; junction bases left unmatched: 7. This CDR3 is CASRGGLAGGENEQFF. For the CDR3, the DNA is TGTGCCAGCAGGGGGGGACTAGCGGGAGGTGAGAATGAGCAGTTCTTC.

V gene TRBV9 combines with J gene TRBJ2-1; 14 bases are shared with TRBD2. This CDR3 contains 15 residues. The germline CDR1 and CDR2 sequences are SGDLS and YYNGEE. Germline trimming cut 3 bases from V and 8 bases from J; bases unmatched to any gene: 4. CDR3 sequence: CASSAGLAGVYEQFF. The CDR3 DNA reads TGTGCCAGCAGCGCGGGACTAGCGGGAGTGTATGAGCAGTTCTTC.

This clonotype has a handful of counts. The chain carries TRBV6-1 and TRBJ2-5; 9 nucleotides line up with TRBD1. Trimming took 6 bases from V and 5 from J; bases not matched to a gene: 10. Germline lookup yields CDR1 MNHNS and CDR2 SASEGT. CDR3 length: 15 amino acids. DNA of the CDR3: TGTGCCAGCAGCCGAACAGGGGGCTCAGGGGAGACCCAGTACTTC. Translation gives CASSRTGGSGETQYF.

The CDR3 DNA is TGTGCCAGCAGCCAGCAGGGACTAGCGGGAGGTACGCAGTATTTT. Translated: CASSQQGLAGGTQYF. V is TRBV2 and J is TRBJ2-3; TRBD2 matches at 15 bases. This CDR3 contains 15 residues. CDR1 is SNHLY, CDR2 FYNNEI, per germline. With V trimmed by 6 bases and J by 8 bases, 6 bases remained unmatched.

This clonotype was recorded many times. The chain joins TRBV27 to TRBJ2-1; 11 nucleotides agree with TRBD2. J was trimmed by 8 bases and V by 4 bases; bases with no gene match: 7. The CDR3 contains 15 residues. Germline assignment: CDR1 MNHEY and CDR2 SMNVEV (reference sequence). The CDR3 DNA is TGTGCCAGCAGTTGGGGTAGCGGGAGGGGGGATGAGCAGTTCTTC. It is translated as CASSWGSGRGDEQFF.

This clonotype was recorded many times. A read error may account for a junction end that differs from germline. The rearrangement joins TRBV5-1 to TRBJ2-7; the match to TRBD1 covers 7 bases. Germline V gene lookup returns CDR1 SGHRS and CDR2 YFSETQ. The CDR3 runs to 14 residues. This CDR3 reads CASSSMTGSYEQYF. The CDR3 DNA follows: TGTGCCAGCAGCTCAATGACAGGGTCCTACGAGCAGTACTTC.

This clonotype was counted at least ten times. The V call is TRBV6-1, the J call TRBJ2-7; D uncertain. Germline V gene lookup returns CDR1 MNHNS and CDR2 SASEGT. Deletions cut 7 bases from V and 3 bases from J, with 13 bases between. The CDR3 has 13 amino acids. Here the CDR3 reads CASTPNTLYEQYF. CDR3 sequence (DNA): TGTGCCAGCACCCCCAATACCCTCTACGAGCAGTACTTC.

This clonotype was seen repeatedly, ten times or more. The J gene is TRBJ1-5, the V gene TRBV27; no clear D. CDR3 size: 16 residues. Trimming stripped 6 bases from V and 1 base from J, with 16 bases between. Germline-derived CDR1 and CDR2 are MNHEY and SMNVEV (reference sequence). CDR3 protein: CASRGNSFISNQPQHF. CDR3 DNA: TGTGCCAGCAGGGGAAACAGCTTTATCAGCAATCAGCCCCAGCATTTT.

This clonotype was picked up many times. V and J are TRBV20-1 and TRBJ2-7; weak D call: TRBD2 (5 bases). This CDR3 is 11 amino acids long. The germline CDR1 and CDR2 sequences are DFQATT and SNEGSKA (reference sequence). V lost 5 bases to trimming and J lost 2 bases, with 7 bases between them. The CDR3 protein is CSAERAYEQYF. The CDR3 region has the DNA TGCAGTGCTGAGAGGGCCTACGAGCAGTACTTC.

The table lists this clonotype with many counts. This chain links TRBV7-2 with TRBJ2-1; D tentatively fits TRBD1 or TRBD2 (5 bases each). This CDR3 has 16 amino acids. Germline loops: CDR1 SGHTA, CDR2 FQGNSA. Trimming left V 6 bases short and J 6 bases short, with 21 bases between. The CDR3 region is CASSLIRGAPPNEQFF. The CDR3 region has the DNA TGTGCCAGCAGTCTAATCCGGGGCGCCCCACCCAATGAGCAGTTCTTC.

This clonotype appeared many times. This rearrangement joins TRBV3-1 to TRBJ1-1; D remains ambiguous. Germline-derived CDR1 and CDR2 are LGHDT and YNNKEL (reference sequence). Deletions cut 2 bases from V and 1 base from J, with 8 bases between. This CDR3 comprises 14 residues. CDR3 coding DNA: TGTGCCAGCAGCCAAATGGCAGGGAACACTGAAGCTTTCTTT. Translation: CASSQMAGNTEAFF.

The gene calls are TRBV15 and TRBJ2-7; the D is unclear. The length of the CDR3 is 15 residues. The V end lost 0 bases, the J end lost 6 bases, and 15 bases lay between the germline ends. The V gene's germline CDR1 is LNHNV and CDR2 YYDKDF (reference sequence). The CDR3 spells CATSRDLVDRFEQYF. CDR3 nucleotide sequence: TGTGCCACCAGCAGAGACTTGGTCGATCGGTTCGAGCAGTACTTC. Using reference TRBV15 and TRBJ2-7 for the parts outside the CDR3, the full variable domain is DAMVIQNPRYQVTQFGKPVTLSCSQTLNHNVMYWYQQKSSQAPKLLFHYYDKDFNNEADTPDNFQSRRPNTSFCFLDIRSPGLGDTAMYLCATSRDLVDRFEQYFGPGTRLTVT.

This chain uses TRBV18 with TRBJ1-6; D gene unclear. Germline assignment: CDR1 KGHSH and CDR2 LQKENI. V was clipped by 3 bases and J by 10 bases, with 10 bases between them. The CDR3 spans 13 residues. CDR3 in amino acids: CASSPDLGSPLHF. The DNA for the CDR3 is TGTGCCAGCTCACCCGACCTGGGATCACCCCTCCACTTT.

V is TRBV5-6 and J is TRBJ1-6; D remains ambiguous. The CDR3 runs to 12 residues. The V end lost 4 bases, the J end lost 6 bases, and 5 bases lay between the germline ends. Germline V gives CDR1 SGHDT, CDR2 YYEEEE. CDR3 amino acids: CASSTTNSPLHF. CDR3 DNA: TGTGCCAGCAGCACAACTAATTCACCCCTCCACTTT.

This clonotype was counted only a few times. V usage is TRBV28 and J usage is TRBJ2-3; 8 bases agree with TRBD2. The CDR3 is 14 residues long. V was pared by 8 bases and J by 1 base, with 5 bases of the junction left unmatched. In germline, CDR1 is MDHEN, CDR2 SYDVKM. CDR3 in amino acids: CASRGGAGTDTQYF. The CDR3 DNA is TGTGCCAGCCGGGGGGGGGCGGGCACAGATACGCAGTATTTT. Combining the CDR3 with reference TRBV28 and TRBJ2-3 gives the whole variable domain DVKVTQSSRYLVKRTGEKVFLECVQDMDHENMFWYRQDPGLGLRLIYFSYDVKMKEKGDIPEGYSVSREKKERFSLILESASTNQTSMYLCASRGGAGTDTQYFGPGTRLTVL.

J is TRBJ2-3 and V is TRBV29-1; TRBD2 aligns across 8 bases. CDR1 and CDR2 (germline): SQVTM, ANQGSEA. After removal of 1 base from V and 5 bases from J, the junction contained 14 bases not matched to a gene. The CDR3 runs 17 residues. CDR3 loop: CSVEGVNGRVGGDTQYF. In DNA, the CDR3 is TGCAGCGTTGAAGGGGTTAACGGGAGGGTCGGAGGAGATACGCAGTATTTT.

This clonotype was seen a few times. This chain links TRBV19 with TRBJ1-5; D unresolved. This CDR3 region has 13 residues. V was clipped by 3 bases and J by 12 bases, with 15 bases between them. The germline V gene has CDR1 LNHDA and CDR2 SQIVND (reference sequence). CDR3 DNA: TGTGCCAGTAGTATCCCCCCGGCCGGAAACCAGCATTTT. It translates to CASSIPPAGNQHF. Filled out from reference TRBV19 and TRBJ1-5, the complete variable domain reads DGGITQSPKYLFRKEGQNVTLSCEQNLNHDAMYWYRQDPGQGLRLIYYSQIVNDFQKGDIAEGYSVSREKKESFPLTVTSAQKNPTAFYLCASSIPPAGNQHFGDGTRLSIL.